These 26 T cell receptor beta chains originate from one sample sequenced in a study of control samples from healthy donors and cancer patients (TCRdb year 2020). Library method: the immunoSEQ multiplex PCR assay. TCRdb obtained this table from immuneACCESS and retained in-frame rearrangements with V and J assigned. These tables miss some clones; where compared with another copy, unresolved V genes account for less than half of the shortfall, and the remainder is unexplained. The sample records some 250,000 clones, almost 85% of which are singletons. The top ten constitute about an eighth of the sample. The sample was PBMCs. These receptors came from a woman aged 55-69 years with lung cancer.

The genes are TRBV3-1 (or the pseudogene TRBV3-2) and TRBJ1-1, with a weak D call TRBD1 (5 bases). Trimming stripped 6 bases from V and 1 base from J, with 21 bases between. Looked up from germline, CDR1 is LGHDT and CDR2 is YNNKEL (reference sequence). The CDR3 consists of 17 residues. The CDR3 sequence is CASRRDWGGGENTEAFF. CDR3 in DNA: TGTGCCAGCAGACGAGATTGGGGGGGAGGGGAGAACACTGAAGCTTTCTTT.

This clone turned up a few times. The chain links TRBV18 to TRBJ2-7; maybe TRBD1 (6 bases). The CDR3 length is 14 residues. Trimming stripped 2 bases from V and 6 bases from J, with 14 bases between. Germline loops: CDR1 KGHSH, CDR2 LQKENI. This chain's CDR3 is CASSPGQTGFEQYF. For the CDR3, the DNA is TGTGCCAGCTCACCAGGACAGACAGGTTTCGAGCAGTACTTC.

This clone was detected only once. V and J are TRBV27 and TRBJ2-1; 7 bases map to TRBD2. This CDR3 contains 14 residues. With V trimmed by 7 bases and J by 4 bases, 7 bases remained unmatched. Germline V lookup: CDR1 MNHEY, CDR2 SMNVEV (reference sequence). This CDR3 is CASILWREYNEQFF. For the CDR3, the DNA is TGTGCCAGCATCCTATGGCGGGAGTACAATGAGCAGTTCTTC.

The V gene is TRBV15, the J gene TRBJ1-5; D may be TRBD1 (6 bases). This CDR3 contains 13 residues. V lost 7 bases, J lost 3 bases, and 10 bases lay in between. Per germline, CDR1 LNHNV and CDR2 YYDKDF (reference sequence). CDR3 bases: TGTGCCACCAATCAGGGGAACAATCAGCCCCAGCATTTT. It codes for CATNQGNNQPQHF.

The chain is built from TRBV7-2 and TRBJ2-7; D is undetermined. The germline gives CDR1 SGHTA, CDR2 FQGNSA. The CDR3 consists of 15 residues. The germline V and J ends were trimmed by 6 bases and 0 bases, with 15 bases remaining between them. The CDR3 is CASRLDRSSSYEQYF. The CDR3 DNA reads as TGTGCCAGCAGACTCGACCGGTCCTCCTCCTACGAGCAGTACTTC.

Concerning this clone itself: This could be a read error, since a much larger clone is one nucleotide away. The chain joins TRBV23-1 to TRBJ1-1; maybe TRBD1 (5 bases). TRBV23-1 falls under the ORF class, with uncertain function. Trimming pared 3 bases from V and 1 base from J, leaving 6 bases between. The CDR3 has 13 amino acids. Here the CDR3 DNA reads TGCGCCAGCAGTCACGGGGGGAACACTGAAGCTTTCTTT. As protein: CASSHGGNTEAFF.

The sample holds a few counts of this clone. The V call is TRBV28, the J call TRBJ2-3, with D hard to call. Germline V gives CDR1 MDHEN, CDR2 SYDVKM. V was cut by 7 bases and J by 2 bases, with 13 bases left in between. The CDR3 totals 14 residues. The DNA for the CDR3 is TGTGCCAGCACATCGGGTTCTTTCACAGATACGCAGTATTTT. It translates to CASTSGSFTDTQYF.

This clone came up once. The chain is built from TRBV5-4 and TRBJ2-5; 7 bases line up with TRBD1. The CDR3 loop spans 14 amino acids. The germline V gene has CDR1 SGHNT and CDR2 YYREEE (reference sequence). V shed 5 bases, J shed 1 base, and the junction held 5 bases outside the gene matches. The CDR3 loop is CASSPRQGQETQYF. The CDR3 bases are TGTGCCAGCAGTCCCCGACAGGGCCAAGAGACCCAGTACTTC.

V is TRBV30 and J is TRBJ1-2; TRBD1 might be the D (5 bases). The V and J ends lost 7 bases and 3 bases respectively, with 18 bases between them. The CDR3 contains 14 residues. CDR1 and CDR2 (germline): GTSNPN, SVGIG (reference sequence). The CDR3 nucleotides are TGTGCCTTCGCTAAGCAGGGCGGATACTATGGCTACACCTTC. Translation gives CAFAKQGGYYGYTF.

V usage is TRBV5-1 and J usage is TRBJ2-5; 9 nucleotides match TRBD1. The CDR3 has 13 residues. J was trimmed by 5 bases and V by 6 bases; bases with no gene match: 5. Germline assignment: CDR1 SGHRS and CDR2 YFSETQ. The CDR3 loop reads CASNPDRGETQYF. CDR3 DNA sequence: TGCGCCAGCAATCCCGACAGGGGGGAGACCCAGTACTTC.

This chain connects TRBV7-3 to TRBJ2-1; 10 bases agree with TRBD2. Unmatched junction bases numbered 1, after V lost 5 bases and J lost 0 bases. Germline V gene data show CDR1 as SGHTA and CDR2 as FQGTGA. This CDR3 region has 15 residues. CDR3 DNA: TGTGCCAGCAGCCCTAGCGGGGGCTCCTACAATGAGCAGTTCTTC. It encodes CASSPSGGSYNEQFF.

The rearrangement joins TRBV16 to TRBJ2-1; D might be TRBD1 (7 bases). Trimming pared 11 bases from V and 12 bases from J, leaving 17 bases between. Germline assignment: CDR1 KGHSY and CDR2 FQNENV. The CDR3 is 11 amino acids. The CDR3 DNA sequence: TGTGCCGGCAACAACAGGGGAGGGCAGTTCTTC. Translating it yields CAGNNRGGQFF.

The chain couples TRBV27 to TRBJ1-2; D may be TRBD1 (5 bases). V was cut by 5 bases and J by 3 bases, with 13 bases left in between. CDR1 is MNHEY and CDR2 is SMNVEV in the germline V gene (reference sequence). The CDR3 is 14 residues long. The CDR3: CASSQGAQHYGYTF. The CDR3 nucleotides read TGTGCCAGCAGTCAAGGGGCACAACACTATGGCTACACCTTC.

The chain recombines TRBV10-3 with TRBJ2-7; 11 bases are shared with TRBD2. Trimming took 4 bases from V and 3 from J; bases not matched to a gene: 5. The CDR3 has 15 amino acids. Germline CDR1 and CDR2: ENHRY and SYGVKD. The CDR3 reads CAISGGTSGLYEQYF. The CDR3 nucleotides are TGTGCCATCAGTGGGGGGACTAGCGGCCTCTACGAGCAGTACTTC.

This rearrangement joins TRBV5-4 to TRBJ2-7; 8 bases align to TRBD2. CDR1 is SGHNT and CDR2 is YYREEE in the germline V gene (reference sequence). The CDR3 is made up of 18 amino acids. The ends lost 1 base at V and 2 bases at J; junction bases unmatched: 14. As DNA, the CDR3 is TGTGCCAGCAGCTTGCAAAGCGGGAGAGAGAGGCTAACCTACGAGCAGTACTTC. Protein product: CASSLQSGRERLTYEQYF. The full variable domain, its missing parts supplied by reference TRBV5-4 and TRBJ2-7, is ETGVTQSPTHLIKTRGQQVTLRCSSQSGHNTVSWYQQALGQGPQFIFQYYREEENGRGNFPPRFSGLQFPNYSSELNVNALELDDSALYLCASSLQSGRERLTYEQYFGPGTRLTVT.

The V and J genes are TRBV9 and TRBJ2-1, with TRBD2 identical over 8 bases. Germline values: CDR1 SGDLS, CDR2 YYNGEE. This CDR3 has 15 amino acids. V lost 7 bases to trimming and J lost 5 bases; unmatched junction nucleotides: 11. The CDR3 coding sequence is TGTGCCAGCGGGAAAGGGGGACTAGGAGACAATGAGCAGTTCTTC. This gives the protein CASGKGGLGDNEQFF.

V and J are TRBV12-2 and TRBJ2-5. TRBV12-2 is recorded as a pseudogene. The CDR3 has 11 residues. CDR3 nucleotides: TGTGCAAGTCGCTTAGGGGAGACCCAGTACTTC. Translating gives CASRLGETQYF.

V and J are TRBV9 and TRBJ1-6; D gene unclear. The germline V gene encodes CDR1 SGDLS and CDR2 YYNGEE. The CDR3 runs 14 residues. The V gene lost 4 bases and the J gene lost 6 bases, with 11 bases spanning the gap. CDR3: CASSFTDVNSPLHF. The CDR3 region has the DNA TGTGCCAGCAGCTTCACGGACGTTAATTCACCCCTCCACTTT.

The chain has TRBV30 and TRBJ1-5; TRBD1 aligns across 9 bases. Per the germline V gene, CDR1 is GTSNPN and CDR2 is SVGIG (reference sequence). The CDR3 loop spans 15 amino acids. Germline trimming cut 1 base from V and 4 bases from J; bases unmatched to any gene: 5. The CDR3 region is CAWSATGTGNQPQHF. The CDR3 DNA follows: TGTGCCTGGAGTGCCACCGGGACAGGGAATCAGCCCCAGCATTTT.

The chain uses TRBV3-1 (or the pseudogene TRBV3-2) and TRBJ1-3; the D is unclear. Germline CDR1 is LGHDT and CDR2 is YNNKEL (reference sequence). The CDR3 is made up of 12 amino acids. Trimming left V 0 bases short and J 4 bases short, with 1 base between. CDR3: CASSQEGNTIYF. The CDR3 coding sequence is TGTGCCAGCAGCCAAGAGGGAAACACCATATATTTT.

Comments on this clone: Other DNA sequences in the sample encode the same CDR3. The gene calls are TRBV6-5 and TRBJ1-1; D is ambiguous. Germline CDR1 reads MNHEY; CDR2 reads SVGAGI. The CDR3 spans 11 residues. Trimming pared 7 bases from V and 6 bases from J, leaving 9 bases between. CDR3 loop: CASKEVAEAFF. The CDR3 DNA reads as TGTGCCAGCAAGGAGGTGGCTGAAGCTTTCTTT.

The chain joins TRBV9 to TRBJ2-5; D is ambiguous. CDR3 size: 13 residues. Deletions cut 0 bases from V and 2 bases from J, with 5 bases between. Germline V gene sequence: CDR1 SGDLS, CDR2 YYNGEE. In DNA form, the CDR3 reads TGTGCCAGCAGCGTAGAGAAGCAAGAGACCCAGTACTTC. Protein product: CASSVEKQETQYF. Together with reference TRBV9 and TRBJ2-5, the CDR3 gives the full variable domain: DSGVTQTPKHLITATGQRVTLRCSPRSGDLSVYWYQQSLDQGLQFLIQYYNGEERAKGNILERFSAQQFPDLHSELNLSSLELGDSALYFCASSVEKQETQYFGPGTRLLVL.

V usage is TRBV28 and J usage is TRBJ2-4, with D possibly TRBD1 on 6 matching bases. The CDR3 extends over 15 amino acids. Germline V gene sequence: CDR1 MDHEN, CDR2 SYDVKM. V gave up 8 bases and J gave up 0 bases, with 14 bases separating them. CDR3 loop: CASCAAGEAKNIQYF. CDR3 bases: TGTGCCAGCTGTGCGGCAGGGGAAGCCAAAAACATTCAGTACTTC.

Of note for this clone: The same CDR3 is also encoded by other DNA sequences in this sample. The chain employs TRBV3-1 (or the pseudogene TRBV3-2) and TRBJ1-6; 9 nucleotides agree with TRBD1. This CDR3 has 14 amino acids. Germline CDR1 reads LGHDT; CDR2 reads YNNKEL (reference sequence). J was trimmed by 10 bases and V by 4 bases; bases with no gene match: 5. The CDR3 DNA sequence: TGTGCCAGCAGCCCGGGACAGGGTGACTCACCCCTCCACTTT. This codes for CASSPGQGDSPLHF.

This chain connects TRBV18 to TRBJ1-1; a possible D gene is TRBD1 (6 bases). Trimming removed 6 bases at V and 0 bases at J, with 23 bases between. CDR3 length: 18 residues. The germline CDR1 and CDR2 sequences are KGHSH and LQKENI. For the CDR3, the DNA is TGTGCCAGCTCGCCGACAGGATCCGGAGGAAATATGAACACTGAAGCTTTCTTT. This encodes CASSPTGSGGNMNTEAFF.

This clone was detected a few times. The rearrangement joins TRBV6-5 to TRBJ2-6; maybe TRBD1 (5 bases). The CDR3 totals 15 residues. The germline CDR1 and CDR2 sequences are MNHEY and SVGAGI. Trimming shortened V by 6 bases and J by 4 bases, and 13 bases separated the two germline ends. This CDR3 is CASRPGYSGANVLTF. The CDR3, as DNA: TGTGCCAGCAGACCAGGGTATTCCGGGGCCAACGTCCTGACTTTC.